A single sample gave rise to the 32 T cell receptor beta chains below, sequenced in a study of blood T cell repertoires in COVID-19 (TCRdb year 2020). Libraries were made using the immunoSEQ multiplex PCR assay. Held by TCRdb, this immuneACCESS table contains in-frame sequences only and omits some clones. Under half of the omission traces to an unresolved V gene where checked; the cause of the rest is unknown. The sample yields 100,000 or so clones; 70% to 90% were counted once. Roughly 10% of the sample lies in the top ten. Sequencing was carried out using peripheral blood. Receptors were obtained from a woman in her sixties or seventies with active or convalescent COVID-19.

The J gene is TRBJ2-2, the V gene TRBV29-1, with D possibly TRBD2 on 6 matching bases. Germline loops: CDR1 SQVTM, CDR2 ANQGSEA. CDR3 length: 11 amino acids. The CDR3 DNA follows: TGCGGGGGGACGAACACCGGGGAGCTGTTTTTT. Translating gives CGGTNTGELFF.

This sequence joins TRBV19 and TRBJ2-1; D is possibly TRBD1 (6 bases). Germline V lookup: CDR1 LNHDA, CDR2 SQIVND (reference sequence). This CDR3 spans 17 amino acids. Trimming took off 5 bases at V and 0 bases at J, with 17 bases between the two ends. The CDR3 protein is CASSPPRGQSSYNEQFF. Written as DNA, the CDR3 is TGTGCCAGTAGTCCACCCCGAGGACAGAGCTCCTACAATGAGCAGTTCTTC.

The chain uses TRBV19 and TRBJ1-6; 10 nucleotides match TRBD1. The CDR3 is 13 amino acids. Germline V CDR1 and CDR2: LNHDA, SQIVND (reference sequence). The J segment lost 11 bases and the V segment lost 8 bases, leaving 6 bases of the junction unmatched. CDR3 nucleotides: TGTGCCAGTGCAACGGGACAGGGGACACCCCTCCACTTT. Residues: CASATGQGTPLHF.

The chain has TRBV5-6 and TRBJ1-1, with TRBD1 matching 9 bases. CDR1 is SGHDT and CDR2 is YYEEEE in the germline V gene. The ends lost 6 bases at V and 5 bases at J; junction bases unmatched: 2. CDR3 size: 12 residues. CDR3: CASKQGATEAFF. The CDR3 DNA is TGTGCCAGCAAACAGGGGGCGACTGAAGCTTTCTTT.

DNA of the CDR3: TGTGCCAGCTCACCACTAGCCGCGAACACCGGGGAGCTGTTTTTT. The encoded protein is CASSPLAANTGELFF. V usage is TRBV18 and J usage is TRBJ2-2; D is ambiguous. V was trimmed by 1 base and J by 0 bases, leaving 6 bases between them. CDR3 size: 15 residues. The V gene's germline CDR1 is KGHSH and CDR2 LQKENI.

CDR3 coding DNA: TGTGCCAGCAGTTCCTGGCAGGCAGGAAGATCACCCCTCCACTTT. Translation gives CASSSWQAGRSPLHF. The chain joins TRBV27 to TRBJ1-6; D remains unclear. The CDR3 totals 15 residues. V was shortened by 4 bases and J by 10 bases, with 17 bases between the two germline ends. Germline CDR1 reads MNHEY; CDR2 reads SMNVEV (reference sequence).

This clone was seen a single time. V gene TRBV19 combines with J gene TRBJ1-2, with 8 bases identical to TRBD1. CDR1 and CDR2 from the germline V gene are LNHDA and SQIVND (reference sequence). The CDR3 contains 15 residues. V shed 1 base, J shed 6 bases, and the junction held 7 bases outside the gene matches. The CDR3 coding sequence is TGTGCCAGTAGTATAGGAGGTCCAGGGGGCAATGGCTACACCTTC. It translates to CASSIGGPGGNGYTF.

This clone came up a few times. The chain links TRBV6-5 to TRBJ1-6, with 7 nucleotides matching TRBD1. The trim removed 7 bases at V and 8 bases at J, leaving 5 bases unmatched. The CDR3 length is 13 residues. CDR1 and CDR2 from the germline V gene are MNHEY and SVGAGI. The CDR3 DNA reads TGTGCCAGCAAGACAGGGAGTGATTCACCCCTCCACTTT. Translated, it gives CASKTGSDSPLHF.

Worth noting for this clone: Different DNA sequences within this sample yield the same CDR3. This chain connects TRBV3-1 (or the pseudogene TRBV3-2) to TRBJ2-7; 7 bases are a match to TRBD1. The germline gives CDR1 LGHDT, CDR2 YNNKEL (reference sequence). J was trimmed by 2 bases and V by 0 bases; bases with no gene match: 7. The length of the CDR3 is 16 residues. The CDR3 DNA follows: TGTGCCAGCAGCCAAGAGACAGGGAAGGTTACCTACGAGCAGTACTTC. Protein product: CASSQETGKVTYEQYF.

This clone was recorded only once. Written as DNA, the CDR3 is TGTGCCAGTAGTATAATCGGGACATCTGACAATCAGCCCCAGCATTTT. Translating gives CASSIIGTSDNQPQHF. The V and J genes are TRBV19 and TRBJ1-5, with a possible D match to TRBD1 (6 bases). Germline CDR1 is LNHDA and CDR2 is SQIVND (reference sequence). This CDR3 has 16 amino acids. V was trimmed by 2 bases and J by 3 bases, leaving 14 bases between them.

The chain carries TRBV4-1 and TRBJ2-7; 8 positions match TRBD2. V trimming: 3 bases; J trimming: 2 bases; junction bases outside the gene matches: 12. This CDR3 comprises 17 residues. Germline assignment: CDR1 MGHRA and CDR2 YSYEKL. CDR3 sequence reads: CASSHGVVAGTTYEQYF. In DNA form, the CDR3 reads TGCGCCAGCAGCCACGGCGTAGTAGCGGGGACCACCTACGAGCAGTACTTC.

The chain employs TRBV10-3 and TRBJ2-3; D possibly corresponds to TRBD2 (6 bases). The V end was cut by 7 bases, the J end by 2 bases, with 13 bases between. This CDR3 has 14 residues. Germline-derived CDR1 and CDR2 are ENHRY and SYGVKD. The CDR3 nucleotides read TGTGCCATCACCTCAGCGCGGGACACAGATACGCAGTATTTT. It specifies CAITSARDTDTQYF.

This chain links TRBV7-2 with TRBJ2-4; TRBD2 might be the D (5 bases). The V and J ends lost 7 bases and 8 bases respectively, with 15 bases between them. Looked up from germline, CDR1 is SGHTA and CDR2 is FQGNSA. This CDR3 contains 13 residues. The CDR3 DNA reads as TGTGCCAGCACCCCTCGGAGGAATGACATTCAGTACTTC. It is translated as CASTPRRNDIQYF.

The chain joins TRBV7-8 to TRBJ1-2; tentatively, D is TRBD1 (5 bases). CDR1 is SGHVS, CDR2 FQNEAQ, per germline. V was shortened by 5 bases and J by 6 bases, with 19 bases between the two germline ends. There are 15 residues in the CDR3. The CDR3 sequence is CASSPRVPWGDGYTF. CDR3 bases: TGTGCCAGCAGCCCGAGGGTCCCGTGGGGGGATGGCTACACCTTC.

A few counts support this clone. This chain uses TRBV7-2 with TRBJ1-5; 9 bases are shared with TRBD1. The CDR3 contains 14 residues. Germline V gives CDR1 SGHTA, CDR2 FQGNSA. V gave up 5 bases and J gave up 3 bases; unmatched junction bases: 2. The CDR3 DNA is TGTGCCAGCAGCCGGGACAGGGTCAATCAGCCCCAGCATTTT. Amino acids: CASSRDRVNQPQHF.

CDR3 loop: CASSLGDRGVYGYTF. CDR3 sequence (DNA): TGTGCCAGCAGCTTGGGGGACAGGGGAGTTTATGGCTACACCTTC. The chain joins TRBV11-2 to TRBJ1-2; 10 bases agree with TRBD1. The V and J ends lost 3 bases and 5 bases, in that order; junction bases with no gene match: 6. The CDR3 is 15 amino acids. Per germline, CDR1 SGHAT and CDR2 FQNNGV.

The gene calls are TRBV28 and TRBJ2-3; 9 bases match TRBD2. V shed 9 bases, J shed 4 bases, and the junction held 5 bases outside the gene matches. The germline gives CDR1 MDHEN, CDR2 SYDVKM. This CDR3 is built from 13 residues. CDR3 in amino acids: CASCAGGPDTQYF. The CDR3 DNA sequence: TGTGCCAGTTGTGCGGGGGGGCCAGATACGCAGTATTTT.

V gene TRBV3-1 (or the pseudogene TRBV3-2) combines with J gene TRBJ2-5; D is unresolved. Per germline, CDR1 LGHDT and CDR2 YNNKEL (reference sequence). Trimming shortened V by 2 bases and J by 1 base, and 5 bases separated the two germline ends. The CDR3 has 13 residues. In DNA form, the CDR3 reads TGTGCCAGCAGCCAACTTCCCCAAGAGACCCAGTACTTC. It specifies CASSQLPQETQYF.

The V and J genes are TRBV11-2 and TRBJ1-5; 9 positions agree with TRBD1. The V and J ends lost 4 bases and 5 bases, in that order; junction bases with no gene match: 6. This CDR3 is built from 15 residues. Germline assignment: CDR1 SGHAT and CDR2 FQNNGV. The chain's CDR3 is CASSWGTGRYQPQHF. The CDR3 DNA is TGTGCCAGCAGCTGGGGGACAGGGCGATATCAGCCCCAGCATTTT.

The genes are TRBV6-5 and TRBJ1-4; tentatively, D is TRBD1 (5 bases). The CDR3 is 14 amino acids. V lost 1 base and J lost 6, with 9 bases in between. CDR1 and CDR2 from the germline V gene are MNHEY and SVGAGI. CDR3 in amino acids: CASSYLGPDEKLFF. The DNA for the CDR3 is TGTGCCAGCAGTTACTTGGGGCCAGATGAAAAACTGTTTTTT.

This rearrangement joins TRBV5-1 to TRBJ1-2; D gene ambiguous. Germline CDR1 and CDR2: SGHRS and YFSETQ. This CDR3 contains 13 residues. V dropped 0 bases and J dropped 7 bases, with 10 bases sitting between them. The CDR3 loop is CASSLDGVGGYTF. The CDR3 nucleotides are TGCGCCAGCAGCTTGGATGGAGTTGGTGGCTACACCTTC.

This chain uses TRBV28 with TRBJ1-2; the D gene is possibly TRBD1 (5 bases). The CDR3 spans 14 residues. Deletions cut 4 bases from V and 7 bases from J, with 16 bases between. Germline V lookup: CDR1 MDHEN, CDR2 SYDVKM. The CDR3 DNA sequence: TGTGCCAGCAGTTCTGGTAGAAGGGGTTCTGGCTACACCTTC. The encoded protein is CASSSGRRGSGYTF.

This clone has a handful of counts. The rearrangement joins TRBV10-3 to TRBJ1-1, with 7 bases aligning to TRBD1. Losses at the gene ends were 6 bases for V and 4 bases for J; bases not matched to a gene: 11. The CDR3 sequence is 15 residues long. The germline gives CDR1 ENHRY, CDR2 SYGVKD. DNA of the CDR3: TGTGCCATCAGGGCACAACAGGGGTGGTCCACTGAAGCTTTCTTT. This codes for CAIRAQQGWSTEAFF.

The count of this clone is one. V is TRBV7-2 and J is TRBJ1-5; 8 bases match TRBD1. The CDR3 loop spans 15 amino acids. Per germline, CDR1 SGHTA and CDR2 FQGNSA. J lost 0 bases, V lost 5 bases, and 3 bases had no gene match. The CDR3 DNA is TGTGCCAGCAGCCGTACAGGGGGTAGCAATCAGCCCCAGCATTTT. Its translation: CASSRTGGSNQPQHF.

This sequence joins TRBV5-4 and TRBJ2-1, with 9 bases aligning to TRBD1. V shed 2 bases, J shed 4 bases, and the junction held 4 bases outside the gene matches. Germline CDR1 SGHNT, CDR2 YYREEE (reference sequence). The CDR3 totals 15 residues. CDR3 DNA sequence: TGTGCCAGCAGCTTCAGGACAGGGGCGTACAATGAGCAGTTCTTC. It translates to CASSFRTGAYNEQFF.

J is TRBJ2-1 and V is TRBV2, with 7 positions matching TRBD1. Germline trimming cut 7 bases from V and 4 bases from J; bases unmatched to any gene: 7. Looked up from germline, CDR1 is SNHLY and CDR2 is FYNNEI. The CDR3 runs 14 residues. The CDR3 sequence is CASTVGQIYNEQFF. The CDR3 nucleotides are TGTGCCAGCACGGTGGGACAGATATACAATGAGCAGTTCTTC.

V is TRBV9 and J is TRBJ1-3; the D is unclear. The germline V and J ends were trimmed by 0 bases and 0 bases, with 10 bases remaining between them. Germline loops: CDR1 SGDLS, CDR2 YYNGEE. The CDR3 runs 16 residues. CDR3 in DNA: TGTGCCAGCAGCGTAGAAGCAGGCAGCTCTGGAAACACCATATATTTT. Encoded protein: CASSVEAGSSGNTIYF. The full variable domain, its missing parts supplied by reference TRBV9 and TRBJ1-3, is DSGVTQTPKHLITATGQRVTLRCSPRSGDLSVYWYQQSLDQGLQFLIQYYNGEERAKGNILERFSAQQFPDLHSELNLSSLELGDSALYFCASSVEAGSSGNTIYFGEGSWLTVV.

This chain uses TRBV5-6 with TRBJ2-5, with TRBD1 matching over 7 bases. The length of the CDR3 is 17 residues. V was pared by 1 base and J by 0 bases, with 9 bases of the junction left unmatched. Germline CDR1 is SGHDT and CDR2 is YYEEEE. The CDR3 sequence is CASSLFRDRSYQETQYF. The CDR3 DNA follows: TGTGCCAGCAGCTTGTTCCGGGACAGAAGTTACCAAGAGACCCAGTACTTC.

The rearrangement links TRBV10-3 to TRBJ1-3; D is uncertain. In germline, CDR1 is ENHRY, CDR2 SYGVKD. V was cut by 6 bases and J by 4 bases, with 13 bases left in between. The CDR3 length is 14 residues. CDR3 amino acids: CAISPGLEGNTIYF. In nucleotides, the CDR3 is TGTGCCATCAGCCCTGGACTGGAGGGAAACACCATATATTTT.

The chain carries TRBV18 and TRBJ1-2, with TRBD1 matching over 9 bases. V shed 4 bases and J 6 bases; nucleotides not matched to a gene: 9. CDR3 size: 15 residues. Germline V CDR1 and CDR2: KGHSH, LQKENI. The CDR3 here is CASSQAPGTGNGYTF. The CDR3 nucleotides read TGTGCCAGCTCACAGGCCCCCGGGACAGGGAATGGCTACACCTTC.

The gene calls are TRBV5-1 and TRBJ2-1; 9 bases agree with TRBD1. CDR1 is SGHRS and CDR2 is YFSETQ in the germline V gene. V lost 4 bases, J lost 8 bases, and 10 bases stayed unmatched. The CDR3 is 15 amino acids. Here the CDR3 reads CASSARDRVLDEQFF. As DNA, the CDR3 is TGCGCCAGCAGCGCCCGGGACAGGGTACTGGATGAGCAGTTCTTC.

CDR3 coding DNA: TGTGCCAGCAGCCAGTACTCGACAGGGACCGGCAATGAGCAGTTCTTC. Translation: CASSQYSTGTGNEQFF. The genes are TRBV3-1 (or the pseudogene TRBV3-2) and TRBJ2-1; 7 positions match TRBD1. CDR3 length: 16 amino acids. J was trimmed by 6 bases and V by 3 bases; bases with no gene match: 11. Germline V gene sequence: CDR1 LGHDT, CDR2 YNNKEL (reference sequence).